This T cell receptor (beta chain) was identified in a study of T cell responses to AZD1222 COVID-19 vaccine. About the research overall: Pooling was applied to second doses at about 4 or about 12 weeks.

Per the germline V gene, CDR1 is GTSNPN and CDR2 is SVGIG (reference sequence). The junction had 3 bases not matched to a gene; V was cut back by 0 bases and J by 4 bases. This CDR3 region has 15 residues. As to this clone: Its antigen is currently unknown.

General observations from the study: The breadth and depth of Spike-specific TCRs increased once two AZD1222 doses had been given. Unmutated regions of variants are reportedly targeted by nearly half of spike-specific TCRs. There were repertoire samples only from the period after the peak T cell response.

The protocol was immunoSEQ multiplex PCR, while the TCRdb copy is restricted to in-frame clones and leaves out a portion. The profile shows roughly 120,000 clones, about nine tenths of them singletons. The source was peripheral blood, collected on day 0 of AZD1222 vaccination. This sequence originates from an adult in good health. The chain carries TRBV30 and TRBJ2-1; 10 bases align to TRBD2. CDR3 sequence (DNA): TGTGCCTGGAGTGTGGGGACTAGCGAGTACAATGAGCAGTTCTTC. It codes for CAWSVGTSEYNEQFF.